This T cell receptor (beta chain) emerged from a study of OX40 agonist ivuxolimab in advanced cancers. Study information: The eligibility criteria allowed prior anti-PD-1, anti-PD-L1 or anti-CTLA-4 therapy, and 40% had some.

As to this clone: Its antigen is unknown.

Study-wide results and caveats: CD8+ T cells averaged more expanded clones than CD4+. At 0.1 to 3.0 mg/kg, CD4+ and CD8+ blood T cells expanded clonally by week 6.

Germline V gene sequence: CDR1 SGDLS, CDR2 YYNGEE. Trimming shortened V by 3 bases and J by 1 base, and 13 bases separated the two germline ends. CDR3 size: 15 residues. Produced via immunoSEQ multiplex PCR; TCRdb's table is partial and in-frame only. The data contain about 67,000 clones, about 89% of them seen just once; the ten biggest clones take up around 2.2%. The chain couples TRBV9 to TRBJ2-5; possible D gene TRBD1, 5 bases. This receptor was obtained from an adult with an advanced solid tumor such as melanoma, head and neck, liver or kidney cancer. The input for sequencing was CD4+ or CD8+ T cells sorted from blood, taken in a trial of the OX40 agonist ivuxolimab. The CDR3 protein is CASSEAETAQETQYF. For the CDR3, the DNA is TGTGCCAGCAGCGAGGCCGAGACAGCCCAAGAGACCCAGTACTTC.